The 27 T cell receptor beta chains reported below all come from one sample, sequenced in a study of control samples from healthy donors and cancer patients. TCRdb's copy holds only in-frame clones and misses some; the assay was immunoSEQ multiplex PCR. The table has around 100,000 clones, about 88% seen once. Sequencing was done on a sample of blood. The receptor source for this set is a woman in her 70s in good health.

The chain uses TRBV3-1 (or the pseudogene TRBV3-2) and TRBJ1-5; possibly TRBD1 for D (5 bases). CDR1 and CDR2 from the germline V gene are LGHDT and YNNKEL (reference sequence). The V end was cut by 1 base, the J end by 0 bases, with 7 bases between. The CDR3 has 15 residues. For the CDR3, the DNA is TGTGCCAGCAGCCAAGTCAGGGATAGCAATCAGCCCCAGCATTTT. Residues: CASSQVRDSNQPQHF.

Here the CDR3 DNA reads TGCGCCAGCAGGGAGGAGGGAGCTAATGAAAAACTGTTTTTT. It encodes CASREEGANEKLFF. This chain links TRBV5-1 with TRBJ1-4, with D unclear. Germline loops: CDR1 SGHRS, CDR2 YFSETQ. V was pared by 5 bases and J by 3 bases, with 11 bases between. The CDR3 is made up of 14 amino acids.

This clone was seen only a few times. This chain links TRBV9 with TRBJ2-1; TRBD2 aligns across 9 bases. Germline V CDR1 and CDR2: SGDLS, YYNGEE. The ends lost 0 bases at V and 6 bases at J; junction bases unmatched: 7. The CDR3 has 16 amino acids. The CDR3 DNA follows: TGTGCCAGCAGCGTAGGTAGCGGGACTAGCACCAATGAGCAGTTCTTC. Translating it yields CASSVGSGTSTNEQFF.

This chain connects TRBV6-6 to TRBJ2-3, with 8 bases fitting TRBD1. The CDR3 sequence is 14 residues long. J lost 2 bases, V lost 6 bases, and 4 bases had no gene match. The germline CDR1 and CDR2 sequences are MNHNY and SVGAGI (reference sequence). The chain's CDR3 is CASRTGVSTDTQYF. For the CDR3, the DNA is TGTGCCAGCAGGACAGGGGTTTCCACAGATACGCAGTATTTT.

This chain links TRBV29-1 with TRBJ2-1; possibly TRBD1 for D (5 bases). The CDR3 spans 11 residues. CDR1 and CDR2 from the germline V gene are SQVTM and ANQGSEA. Trimming pared 6 bases from V and 6 bases from J, leaving 9 bases between. DNA of the CDR3: TGCAGCGTCAGTCAGGGCAATGAGCAGTTCTTC. This encodes CSVSQGNEQFF.

The rearrangement links TRBV5-4 to TRBJ2-7, with 7 bases lining up with TRBD2. The trim removed 6 bases at V and 0 bases at J, leaving 12 bases unmatched. The CDR3 length is 16 residues. Germline loops: CDR1 SGHNT, CDR2 YYREEE (reference sequence). CDR3 loop: CASTLGPGGGSYEQYF. CDR3 DNA sequence: TGTGCCAGCACCCTGGGGCCCGGCGGGGGCTCCTACGAGCAGTACTTC.

The rearrangement links TRBV7-9 to TRBJ1-5; D might be TRBD1 (5 bases). CDR1 and CDR2 from the germline V gene are SEHNR and FQNEAQ (reference sequence). V was clipped by 4 bases and J by 0 bases, with 10 bases between them. The CDR3 extends over 15 amino acids. The CDR3 is CASSSGGISNQPQHF. CDR3 bases: TGTGCCAGCAGCTCTGGGGGTATTAGCAATCAGCCCCAGCATTTT.

This sequence joins TRBV7-2 and TRBJ2-3; 11 bases map to TRBD2. Looked up from germline, CDR1 is SGHTA and CDR2 is FQGNSA. The CDR3 runs to 17 residues. Trimming at V came to 3 bases and at J to 4 bases, leaving 9 bases not matched to a gene. Written as DNA, the CDR3 is TGTGCCAGCAGCTTCCTCCCTACTAGCGGGAGAGCAGATACGCAGTATTTT. It codes for CASSFLPTSGRADTQYF. Full variable domain (remainder filled in from reference TRBV7-2 and TRBJ2-3): GAGVSQSPSNKVTEKGKDVELRCDPISGHTALYWYRQSLGQGLEFLIYFQGNSAPDKSGLPSDRFSAERTGGSVSTLTIQRTQQEDSAVYLCASSFLPTSGRADTQYFGPGTRLTVL.

The gene calls are TRBV5-6 and TRBJ2-7, with D hard to call. Trimming left V 1 base short and J 1 base short, with 12 bases between. The germline gives CDR1 SGHDT, CDR2 YYEEEE. CDR3 length: 15 amino acids. The CDR3 nucleotides are TGTGCCAGCAGCTTGCCAGGAGAAAGGTCCTACGAGCAGTACTTC. The encoded protein is CASSLPGERSYEQYF. The entire variable domain, with the rest obtained from reference TRBV5-6 and TRBJ2-7, is as follows: DAGVTQSPTHLIKTRGQQVTLRCSPKSGHDTVSWYQQALGQGPQFIFQYYEEEERQRGNFPDRFSGHQFPNYSSELNVNALLLGDSALYLCASSLPGERSYEQYFGPGTRLTVT.

The CDR3 DNA sequence: TGTGCCAGCAGTAGCGGGGGCTCTGGAAACACCATATATTTT. It yields the protein CASSSGGSGNTIYF. The rearrangement uses TRBV27 and TRBJ1-3; TRBD1 is a possible D gene (5 bases). CDR3 size: 14 residues. Germline V gene lookup returns CDR1 MNHEY and CDR2 SMNVEV (reference sequence). Trimming shortened V by 5 bases and J by 0 bases, and 8 bases separated the two germline ends.

This clone has just one count. This chain connects TRBV3-1 (or the pseudogene TRBV3-2) to TRBJ2-7; D is perhaps TRBD2 (6 bases). This CDR3 region has 14 residues. Germline V gene lookup returns CDR1 LGHDT and CDR2 YNNKEL (reference sequence). Between the trimmed V and J ends, which lost 4 bases and 3 bases, there was a span of 13 bases. This chain's CDR3 is CASSPGLVSYEQYF. CDR3 nucleotides: TGTGCCAGCAGCCCGGGACTCGTTAGCTACGAGCAGTACTTC.

The rearrangement uses TRBV5-1 and TRBJ1-1; TRBD1 matches 7 bases. Per the germline V gene, CDR1 is SGHRS and CDR2 is YFSETQ. The CDR3 runs to 14 residues. With 2 bases clipped from V and 4 bases from J, the junction kept 5 bases outside the gene matches. CDR3 DNA: TGCGCCAGCAGCTTAGGGACAGTCGGCACTGAAGCTTTCTTT. Translated, it gives CASSLGTVGTEAFF. Looking up the rest from reference TRBV5-1 and TRBJ1-1 gives the full variable domain: KAGVTQTPRYLIKTRGQQVTLSCSPISGHRSVSWYQQTPGQGLQFLFEYFSETQRNKGNFPGRFSGRQFSNSRSEMNVSTLELGDSALYLCASSLGTVGTEAFFGQGTRLTVV.

This chain links TRBV27 with TRBJ2-6, with D possibly matching TRBD1 (6 bases). The CDR3 extends over 16 amino acids. Germline V gives CDR1 MNHEY, CDR2 SMNVEV (reference sequence). V lost 5 bases and J 0 bases, leaving 11 bases between the germline ends. CDR3 sequence reads: CASSQTGNSGANVLTF. CDR3 DNA: TGTGCCAGCAGTCAAACAGGGAACTCTGGGGCCAACGTCCTGACTTTC. The complete variable domain, with remaining parts taken from reference TRBV27 and TRBJ2-6, reads EAQVTQNPRYLITVTGKKLTVTCSQNMNHEYMSWYRQDPGLGLRQIYYSMNVEVTDKGDVPEGYKVSRKEKRNFPLILESPSPNQTSLYFCASSQTGNSGANVLTFGAGSRLTVL.

V is TRBV4-1 and J is TRBJ1-2, with D unclear. CDR1 is MGHRA, CDR2 YSYEKL, per germline. The V and J ends lost 5 bases and 1 base respectively, with 11 bases between them. The CDR3 length is 14 residues. CDR3 sequence (DNA): TGCGCCAGCAGCTTGGGGATTTATAACTATGGCTACACCTTC. Encoded protein: CASSLGIYNYGYTF.

The CDR3 here is CASSYSGTGGGGELFF. In nucleotides, the CDR3 is TGTGCCAGCAGTTACTCCGGGACAGGGGGCGGTGGGGAGCTGTTTTTT. The V call is TRBV6-5, the J call TRBJ2-2; 12 bases agree with TRBD1. Trimming took 0 bases from V and 8 from J; bases not matched to a gene: 4. Germline CDR1 reads MNHEY; CDR2 reads SVGAGI. The CDR3 is 16 amino acids.

V usage is TRBV11-2 and J usage is TRBJ1-5; D might be TRBD1 (6 bases). The CDR3 totals 15 residues. Germline V gives CDR1 SGHAT, CDR2 FQNNGV. Trimming stripped 2 bases from V and 6 bases from J, with 14 bases between. The CDR3: CASSLMGGVGQPQHF. The CDR3 bases are TGTGCCAGCAGCTTAATGGGGGGCGTAGGTCAGCCCCAGCATTTT.

The chain joins TRBV18 to TRBJ2-3; possibly TRBD1 or TRBD2 for D (6 bases each). V was clipped by 4 bases and J by 4 bases, with 15 bases between them. Germline V lookup: CDR1 KGHSH, CDR2 LQKENI. The length of the CDR3 is 15 residues. CDR3 DNA: TGTGCCAGCTCACTACAGGGCGGGGTTGCAGATACGCAGTATTTT. Encoded protein: CASSLQGGVADTQYF.

This clone was counted between two and nine times. The rearrangement joins TRBV30 to TRBJ2-7; D is uncertain. Trimming removed 3 bases from V and 3 bases from J, with 12 bases in between. This CDR3 has 13 amino acids. Per germline, CDR1 GTSNPN and CDR2 SVGIG (reference sequence). CDR3 bases: TGTGCCTGGAGGGCCCCTCGGAGCTACGAGCAGTACTTC. Its protein product is CAWRAPRSYEQYF. The variable domain in full, completed from reference TRBV30 and TRBJ2-7, reads SQTIHQWPATLVQPVGSPLSLECTVEGTSNPNLYWYRQAAGRGLQLLFYSVGIGQISSEVPQNLSASRPQDRQFILSSKKLLLSDSGFYLCAWRAPRSYEQYFGPGTRLTVT.

This clone was detected only a few times. The rearrangement joins TRBV11-2 to TRBJ2-1; 7 nucleotides agree with TRBD2. V shed 1 base and J 2 bases; nucleotides not matched to a gene: 5. This CDR3 is built from 16 residues. Germline-derived CDR1 and CDR2 are SGHAT and FQNNGV. CDR3: CASSLVGLAAYNEQFF. CDR3 DNA sequence: TGTGCCAGCAGCTTAGTAGGTCTAGCGGCCTACAATGAGCAGTTCTTC.

The rearrangement links TRBV6-5 to TRBJ1-4; 7 bases fit TRBD1. Trimming removed 6 bases from V and 8 bases from J; junction bases left unmatched: 9. The CDR3 length is 14 residues. CDR1 is MNHEY, CDR2 SVGAGI, per germline. This CDR3 is CASRMTGRGEKLFF. CDR3 in DNA: TGTGCCAGCAGAATGACAGGGCGCGGAGAAAAACTGTTTTTT.

The chain links TRBV5-4 to TRBJ1-6; 7 positions match TRBD1. With 4 bases clipped from V and 14 bases from J, the junction kept 9 bases outside the gene matches. This CDR3 has 13 amino acids. CDR1 and CDR2 from the germline V gene are SGHNT and YYREEE (reference sequence). CDR3 residues: CASSLPQGKALHF. The CDR3 bases are TGTGCCAGCAGCCTTCCACAGGGGAAAGCCCTCCACTTT.

J is TRBJ2-3 and V is TRBV24-1; 9 bases fit TRBD2. This CDR3 is built from 17 residues. CDR1 is KGHDR, CDR2 SFDVKD, per germline. J gave up 6 bases and V 1 base, and 10 bases lay outside the gene matches. The CDR3 is CATSDFGVSGGTDTQYF. The CDR3 DNA follows: TGTGCCACCAGTGATTTTGGGGTTAGCGGGGGAACGGATACGCAGTATTTT.

The chain is built from TRBV30 and TRBJ1-3, with D unresolved. Looked up from germline, CDR1 is GTSNPN and CDR2 is SVGIG (reference sequence). V was trimmed by 0 bases and J by 4 bases, leaving 7 bases between them. The CDR3 loop spans 13 amino acids. DNA for the CDR3: TGTGCCTGGAGTGTACAATCCGGAAACACCATATATTTT. Protein: CAWSVQSGNTIYF.

The chain links TRBV11-3 to TRBJ2-2; D gene uncertain. The CDR3 is made up of 16 amino acids. The germline CDR1 and CDR2 sequences are SGHNT and YENEEA. V was clipped by 1 base and J by 2 bases, with 11 bases between them. The CDR3 loop is CASSLGWPGNTGELFF. CDR3 coding DNA: TGTGCCAGCAGCTTAGGATGGCCGGGTAACACCGGGGAGCTGTTTTTT.

The chain has TRBV29-1 and TRBJ1-1, with D tentatively TRBD1 (5 bases). From germline, CDR1 is SQVTM and CDR2 ANQGSEA. The V gene lost 7 bases and the J gene lost 0 bases, with 15 bases spanning the gap. The CDR3 loop spans 14 amino acids. The CDR3 loop reads CSATPGPMNTEAFF. Written as DNA, the CDR3 is TGCAGCGCGACTCCGGGGCCGATGAACACTGAAGCTTTCTTT.

V is TRBV5-4 and J is TRBJ1-2; D is unclear. The CDR3 consists of 13 residues. The ends were cut back, 4 bases at V and 8 bases at J, with 15 bases in the middle. CDR1 SGHNT and CDR2 YYREEE come from the germline V gene (reference sequence). CDR3 in DNA: TGTGCCAGCAGCACCCACAAGAAGGACGGCTACACCTTC. Translating gives CASSTHKKDGYTF.

The chain links TRBV6-5 to TRBJ1-5; 9 nucleotides agree with TRBD1. The J segment lost 0 bases and the V segment lost 4 bases, leaving 1 base of the junction unmatched. CDR1 and CDR2 from the germline V gene are MNHEY and SVGAGI. This CDR3 is built from 15 residues. CDR3 coding DNA: TGTGCCAGCAGTTCGGACAGGGGTAGCAATCAGCCCCAGCATTTT. Its protein product is CASSSDRGSNQPQHF.